This TCR beta chain was captured in a study of CD8 T cells in Susac syndrome. Trimming cost V 3 bases and J 0 bases, with 12 bases left between them. Germline V gives CDR1 SEHNR, CDR2 FQNEAQ (reference sequence). This CDR3 is 17 amino acids long. Reverse transcription used about 0.45 to 1 ug RNA and random hexamers. Amplification of TCR beta CDR3 used immunoSEQ multiplex PCR across 54 Vbeta and 13 Jbeta. TCRdb re-derived calls from the immunoSEQ multiplex PCR reads in MiXCR, one entry per CDR3 protein. The table records 150,000 to 200,000 distinct CDR3 sequences, about 93% of them present only once. In contrast to the negatively isolated CD8+ and CD4+ T cells, TEMRA cells were FACS-enriched.

This chain connects TRBV7-9 to TRBJ2-6; the D gene is possibly TRBD1 (5 bases). Material: CD4+ T cells from PBMCs. This sequence originates from a human donor in good health. This CDR3 reads CASSLEQAPSGANVLTF. CDR3 sequence (DNA): TGTGCCAGCAGCTTGGAACAGGCACCCTCTGGGGCCAACGTCCTGACTTTC.